This T cell receptor beta chain comes out of a study of blood T cell repertoires in COVID-19. The overall study: In each case, the material was cDNA or gDNA derived from T cells, B-cell-depleted T cells, or PBMCs.

The CDR3 consists of 15 residues. Trimming cost V 4 bases and J 9 bases; bases outside gene matches: 12. The germline gives CDR1 SGHDT, CDR2 YYEEEE. The protocol was immunoSEQ multiplex PCR, while the TCRdb copy is restricted to in-frame clones and leaves out a portion. Counted here are 50,000 or so clones, 65% to 90% occurring once; the ten biggest clones make up around 15%. Sequencing was done on a sample of peripheral blood. The chain employs TRBV5-6 and TRBJ2-1, with 8 bases identical to TRBD1. The TCR was taken from a man aged 70 or older with acute or convalescent COVID-19. The CDR3 here is CASSTAGSGGGEQFF. CDR3 nucleotides: TGTGCCAGCAGCACGGCGGGGTCAGGGGGCGGTGAGCAGTTCTTC.